Below, 7 T cell receptor beta chains from the same sample are listed, as sequenced in a study of PD-L1 blockade in urothelial cancer. The time point denotes: pretreatment peripheral blood. Libraries were prepared by immunoSEQ multiplex PCR; TCRdb keeps only in-frame clonotypes and omits some of them. In the table there are tens of thousands of clones, approximately 80% of which are singletons. This specimen was PBMCs, taken around atezolizumab (anti-PD-L1) treatment. The receptors were sampled from a man aged 35 to 55 with urothelial cancer.

This clone occurred a few times. The gene calls are TRBV5-1 and TRBJ1-2, with D unclear. Per germline, CDR1 SGHRS and CDR2 YFSETQ. The CDR3 covers 10 residues. Trimming cost V 6 bases and J 6 bases, with 6 bases left between them. This CDR3 is CASKRDGYTF. Here the CDR3 DNA reads TGCGCCAGCAAACGGGATGGCTACACCTTC. Using reference TRBV5-1 and TRBJ1-2 for the parts outside the CDR3, the full variable domain is KAGVTQTPRYLIKTRGQQVTLSCSPISGHRSVSWYQQTPGQGLQFLFEYFSETQRNKGNFPGRFSGRQFSNSRSEMNVSTLELGDSALYLCASKRDGYTFGSGTRLTVV.

The genes are TRBV7-3 and TRBJ2-7; 10 nucleotides line up with TRBD2. Trimming took 5 bases from V and 4 from J; bases not matched to a gene: 8. CDR3 length: 15 residues. Germline V gene sequence: CDR1 SGHTA, CDR2 FQGTGA. This CDR3 is CASSPAGTSDYEQYF. The CDR3, as DNA: TGTGCCAGCAGCCCGGCCGGGACTAGCGATTACGAGCAGTACTTC. The complete variable domain, with remaining parts taken from reference TRBV7-3 and TRBJ2-7, reads GAGVSQTPSNKVTEKGKYVELRCDPISGHTALYWYRQSLGQGPEFLIYFQGTGAADDSGLPNDRFFAVRPEGSVSTLKIQRTERGDSAVYLCASSPAGTSDYEQYFGPGTRLTVT.

The rearrangement uses TRBV7-2 and TRBJ1-1, with D perhaps matching TRBD1 (5 bases). CDR1 and CDR2 (germline): SGHTA, FQGNSA. The CDR3 covers 15 residues. Trimming took off 4 bases at V and 1 base at J, with 13 bases between the two ends. The CDR3 reads CASSSTGGANTEAFF. The CDR3 DNA follows: TGTGCCAGCAGCTCTACTGGTGGGGCGAACACTGAAGCTTTCTTT. Full variable domain (outside the CDR3, taken from reference TRBV7-2 and TRBJ1-1): GAGVSQSPSNKVTEKGKDVELRCDPISGHTALYWYRQSLGQGLEFLIYFQGNSAPDKSGLPSDRFSAERTGGSVSTLTIQRTQQEDSAVYLCASSSTGGANTEAFFGQGTRLTVV.

The chain couples TRBV27 to TRBJ2-2, with D unresolved. Per the germline V gene, CDR1 is MNHEY and CDR2 is SMNVEV (reference sequence). V lost 5 bases, J lost 3 bases, and 13 bases lay in between. This CDR3 spans 15 amino acids. The CDR3 nucleotides read TGTGCCAGCAGTGAACGTCTCGGTTACACCGGGGAGCTGTTTTTT. Translating it yields CASSERLGYTGELFF.

The rearrangement joins TRBV27 to TRBJ2-2, with 12 nucleotides matching TRBD2. The CDR3 sequence is 20 residues long. CDR1 is MNHEY, CDR2 SMNVEV, per germline (reference sequence). The ends lost 6 bases at V and 2 bases at J; junction bases unmatched: 16. The DNA for the CDR3 is TGTGCCAGCAGGACTAGCGGGAGTACATTGGTCCTAAATAACACCGGGGAGCTGTTTTTT. This codes for CASRTSGSTLVLNNTGELFF.

The genes are TRBV7-2 and TRBJ1-5; TRBD1 agrees at 9 bases. CDR1 SGHTA and CDR2 FQGNSA come from the germline V gene. The CDR3 sequence is 14 residues long. The V and J ends lost 4 bases and 6 bases, in that order; junction bases with no gene match: 4. Written as DNA, the CDR3 is TGTGCCAGCAGCTCCGGACAGGGGCTTCAGCCCCAGCATTTT. It encodes CASSSGQGLQPQHF.

The rearrangement uses TRBV29-1 and TRBJ1-1, with 9 bases aligning to TRBD1. V lost 7 bases and J lost 0; bases outside the gene matches: 9. The CDR3 is 15 residues long. Per the germline V gene, CDR1 is SQVTM and CDR2 is ANQGSEA. Written as DNA, the CDR3 is TGCAGCGCATCCGGGACAGGGTTCATGAACACTGAAGCTTTCTTT. This encodes CSASGTGFMNTEAFF.